Listed below are T cell receptor beta chains from one sample, sequenced in a study of cytomegalovirus exposure and HLA in healthy donors. Some clones are missing from TCRdb's copy, which holds only in-frame ones; the method was immunoSEQ multiplex PCR. The table for this sample gives roughly 100,000 clones. The specimen sequenced was PBMCs. The receptors here all came from a middle-aged man in good health and CMV-seronegative. Both conserved end residues are part of each CDR3. A D gene is named only where the DNA matches it firmly.

cdr3_length d_call j_call v_call cdr3_nt cdr3_aa
16 TRBD2 TRBJ2-1 TRBV4-1 TGCGCCAGCACCGAAGCGGGAGGCGGGTCCTACAATGAGCAGTTCTTC CASTEAGGGSYNEQFF
14 TRBD1 TRBJ1-4 TRBV28 TGTGCCAGCAGTTTAGGACAGGGGATGGGGAAACTGTTTTTT CASSLGQGMGKLFF
13 NA TRBJ1-2 TRBV19 TGTGCCAGTAGTATGACTATTAACTATGGCTACACCTTC CASSMTINYGYTF
10 NA TRBJ1-2 TRBV11-2 TGTGCCAGCGGCGGTCTGGGCTACACCTTC CASGGLGYTF
15 TRBD1 TRBJ2-5 TRBV9 TGTGCCAGCAGCGCCGGACAGGGGTCCAAAGAGACCCAGTACTTC CASSAGQGSKETQYF
15 TRBD1 TRBJ1-2 TRBV4-1 TGCGCCAGCAGCCGGGCCACAGGGGACCTAAGAGGCTACACCTTC CASSRATGDLRGYTF
13 TRBD1 TRBJ2-1 TRBV30 TGTGCCTGCAGGGGGCTCTCCTACAATGAGCAGTTCTTC CACRGLSYNEQFF
17 NA TRBJ2-3 TRBV7-2 TGTGCCAGCAGCTTAGGTAGAGGGGCGGGGAGTTTGGGTACGCAGTATTTT CASSLGRGAGSLGTQYF
14 NA TRBJ2-2 TRBV9 TGTGCCAGCAGCGTAATTGGGTCGGGCGGGGAGCTGTTTTTT CASSVIGSGGELFF
11 NA TRBJ2-4 TRBV29-1 TGCAGCGTTGGCCAGGGACTTATTCAGTACTTC CSVGQGLIQYF
16 TRBD1 TRBJ1-1 TRBV5-1 TGCGCCAGCAGCGTTGGACAGGCAACATTGAACACTGAAGCTTTCTTT CASSVGQATLNTEAFF
14 NA TRBJ2-2 TRBV7-2 TGTGCCAGCATTGGCGGGATGAACACCGGGGAGCTGTTTTTT CASIGGMNTGELFF
15 NA TRBJ2-3 TRBV19 TGTGCCAGTAGTAGAGCTACAGGATTCTCAGATACGCAGTATTTT CASSRATGFSDTQYF
15 TRBD2 TRBJ2-2 TRBV27 TGTGCCAGCAGTTTTAGCGGGAGTTACACCGGGGAGCTGTTTTTT CASSFSGSYTGELFF
16 TRBD2 TRBJ2-5 TRBV6-1 TGTGCCAGCAGTGAAATGCCAGCGGGGGGGCAAGAGACCCAGTACTTC CASSEMPAGGQETQYF
14 TRBD2 TRBJ2-7 TRBV29-1 TGCAGCGTCACCGGGACTAGCGCCGGGAACGAGCAGTACTTC CSVTGTSAGNEQYF
17 TRBD2 TRBJ2-1 TRBV7-9 TGTGCCAGCAGCTTAGGGGGGACTAGCGGGGTGCGGGGTGAGCAGTTCTTC CASSLGGTSGVRGEQFF
14 TRBD2 TRBJ2-7 TRBV6-5 TGTGCCAGCAGTCCCCTGGCGGGAGTGTACGAGCAGTACTTC CASSPLAGVYEQYF
15 TRBD2 TRBJ2-7 TRBV5-1 TGCGCCAGCAGCTTGCTAGCGGGACCCTCCTACGAGCAGTACTTC CASSLLAGPSYEQYF
13 NA TRBJ2-7 TRBV11-2 TGTGCCAGCAGCTTAGTTCGGGGATTCGAGCAGTACTTC CASSLVRGFEQYF